This TCR beta chain was found in a study of T cells in Graves' hyperthyroidism and ophthalmopathy. The wider study: At initial diagnosis, before any treatment had begun, peripheral blood was obtained.

RNA transcripts were the template for amplifying TCR beta CDR3 regions. First-round RT-PCR with HTBI primers amplified the TCR CDR3 region. In TCRdb, the multiplex PCR reads were re-called with MiXCR into one record per CDR3 protein. The sample consists of nearly 750,000 distinct CDR3 sequences, about a third of them appearing once. This clonotype has ten or more counts. The antigen is not known. Study-level points and caveats: Ophthalmopathy was identified by the model a median 6.5 months ahead of onset.

CDR1 is SGHVS, CDR2 FQNEAQ, per germline. Trimming shortened V by 3 bases and J by 4 bases, and 16 bases separated the two germline ends. The CDR3 length is 15 residues. Calling Graves' hyperthyroidism stable meant ophthalmopathy did not progress within 18 months. Uncontrolled infection, other autoimmune disease, pregnancy or lactation disqualified patients from enrolment. The chain is built from TRBV7-8 and TRBJ2-7; D is ambiguous. The sequence derives from a woman between 40 and 50 years old with Graves' hyperthyroidism. The sample was blood. The CDR3 DNA reads TGTGCCAGCAGCTTCCCAAGGGTGATGGGGTACGAGCAGTACTTC. Its protein product is CASSFPRVMGYEQYF.